Following are 11 T cell receptor beta chains from one sample sequenced in a study of T cell clonality in common variable immunodeficiency. For these receptors, no antigen is known. Generated by immunoSEQ multiplex PCR, the TCRdb table keeps only in-frame clones and is missing some. The sample contains 30,000 to 40,000 clones, none of them singletons. Findings and caveats of the study: Fewer deletions and N-nucleotide insertions were reportedly seen in common variable immunodeficiency TCR beta sequences.

The sequencing sample was made of peripheral blood mononuclear cells. The receptors come from a human donor with common variable immunodeficiency.

This clone was seen at least ten times. The read gets to within 3 residues of the CDR3 end, and the germline J gene fills in the rest. This chain connects TRBV6-1 to TRBJ2-3, with D perhaps TRBD1 (5 bases). CDR1 MNHNS and CDR2 SASEGT come from the germline V gene. The CDR3 loop spans 14 amino acids. Trimming left V 3 bases short and J 0 bases short, with 7 bases between. The DNA read from the CDR3 is TGTGCCAGCAGTGACGCAGGGAGCACAGATACG. This gives the protein CASSDAGSTDT. The CDR3 as a whole reads CASSDAGSTDTQYF.

Notes on this clone: With the read ending 3 residues before the CDR3 end, the germline J gene is used to fill in that end. The rearrangement joins TRBV7-2 to TRBJ1-5; no firm D call. Trimming shortened V by 4 bases and J by 7 bases, and 11 bases separated the two germline ends. CDR1 is SGHTA and CDR2 is FQGNSA in the germline V gene. The CDR3 covers 13 residues. CDR3 residues: CASSSSYGQPQHF. The CDR3 bases that were read are TGTGCCAGCAGCTCCTCATACGGGCAGCCC.

Only a few counts were recorded for this clone. The read falls 3 residues short of the CDR3 end, and the missing part is taken from the germline J gene. V gene TRBV2 combines with J gene TRBJ1-6, with TRBD1 matching 8 bases. This CDR3 is built from 17 residues. V lost 1 base, J lost 4 bases, and 6 bases stayed unmatched. In germline, CDR1 is SNHLY, CDR2 FYNNEI. The CDR3 sequence: CASSEGDRGRYNSPLHF. Partial CDR3 DNA: TGTGCCAGCAGTGAAGGAGACAGGGGTCGATATAATTCACCC.

In its sample, this clone was seen many times. CDR3 in amino acids: CASSSWGGSGDEQFF. CDR3 DNA (partial): TGTGCCAGCAGCTCGTGGGGGGGTAGTGGCGATGAG. The V and J genes are TRBV9 and TRBJ2-1, with 7 bases identical to TRBD2. Sequencing ends 3 residues short of the CDR3 end; the germline J gene provides the rest. The CDR3 consists of 15 residues. The germline gives CDR1 SGDLS, CDR2 YYNGEE. The V gene end was trimmed by 4 bases and the J gene end by 8 bases; junction bases not matched to a gene: 12.

In its sample, this clone ranks as medium-sized. The read stops 3 residues short of the end of the CDR3; the missing end is completed from the germline J gene. The V gene is TRBV9, the J gene TRBJ2-6; TRBD1 matches at 9 bases. Germline lookup yields CDR1 SGDLS and CDR2 YYNGEE. V was pared by 2 bases and J by 3 bases, with 6 bases of the junction left unmatched. The CDR3 consists of 17 residues. The sequenced CDR3 bases are TGTGCCAGCAGCGTCCGGACAGGGGTCTTTGGGGCCAACGTC. It yields the protein CASSVRTGVFGANV. The entire CDR3 is CASSVRTGVFGANVLTF.

Concerning this clone: The read falls 3 residues short of the CDR3 end, and the missing part is taken from the germline J gene. The J gene is TRBJ2-1, the V gene TRBV11-1, with a tentative D call TRBD1 (6 bases). This CDR3 has 14 amino acids. V shed 7 bases and J shed 8 bases, with 18 bases lying between them. Germline assignment: CDR1 SGHAT and CDR2 FQDESV (reference sequence). The CDR3 DNA, read in part, is TGTGCCAGCACCCCGACAGGTCGAGGGGATGAG. Translation: CASTPTGRGDE. The entire CDR3 protein reads CASTPTGRGDEQFF.

This clone was counted a few times. Incomplete CDR3 DNA: TGTGCCAGCTCACCGGTATCGGTCGTAGCCGGCACCGGGGAG. Residues: CASSPVSVVAGTGE. From start to end, the CDR3 is CASSPVSVVAGTGELFF. J is TRBJ2-2 and V is TRBV18; D is ambiguous. The read terminates 3 residues before the CDR3 end, so the remaining end is supplied by the germline J gene. V was shortened by 3 bases and J by 4 bases, with 18 bases between the two germline ends. The CDR3 has 17 amino acids. CDR1 is KGHSH, CDR2 LQKENI, per germline.

There are many counts of this clone. The read terminates 3 residues before the CDR3 end, so the remaining end is supplied by the germline J gene. The rearrangement joins TRBV5-4 to TRBJ2-3; TRBD2 is a possible D gene (7 bases). The length of the CDR3 is 15 residues. Germline lookup yields CDR1 SGHNT and CDR2 YYREEE (reference sequence). The V and J ends lost 2 bases and 3 bases respectively, with 13 bases between them. The CDR3 DNA, read in part, is TGTGCCAGCAGCTTAAGGGGGGGGCGTACAGATACG. The encoded protein is CASSLRGGRTDT. The entire CDR3 reads CASSLRGGRTDTQYF.

This clone was observed at least ten times. The read is 3 residues too short to cover the CDR3 end, so that end is filled in from the germline J gene. The rearrangement uses TRBV7-8 and TRBJ2-7; TRBD1 matches 7 bases. After removal of 5 bases from V and 2 bases from J, the junction contained 6 bases not matched to a gene. The CDR3 covers 14 residues. The V gene's germline CDR1 is SGHVS and CDR2 FQNEAQ. CDR3 amino acids: CASSKRTGAYEQYF. The sequenced part of the CDR3 DNA is TGTGCCAGCAGCAAACGGACAGGAGCCTACGAG.

This clone was seen repeatedly, ten times or more. The read ends 3 residues shy of where the CDR3 ends; the end is completed using the germline J gene. The chain joins TRBV30 to TRBJ1-1, with TRBD1 identical over 7 bases. With V trimmed by 0 bases and J by 4 bases, 2 bases remained unmatched. The CDR3 runs to 13 residues. The germline V gene has CDR1 GTSNPN and CDR2 SVGIG (reference sequence). CDR3 region: CAWSVGGSTEAFF. CDR3 DNA (partial): TGTGCCTGGAGTGTAGGGGGCTCCACTGAA.

The sample holds many counts of this clone. The observed sequence ends 3 residues before the CDR3 terminus, with the missing tail filled in from the germline J gene. The chain uses TRBV28 and TRBJ1-1; no firm D call. The CDR3 is 14 residues long. V was clipped by 2 bases and J by 4 bases, with 11 bases between them. Per the germline V gene, CDR1 is MDHEN and CDR2 is SYDVKM. Partial CDR3 DNA: TGTGCCAGCAGTTTAGTGAGGGCACTCACTGAA. Its translation: CASSLVRALTE. The entire CDR3 reads CASSLVRALTEAFF.